Listed below are T cell receptor beta chains from one sample, sequenced in a study of blood T cell repertoires in COVID-19. This table comes from immunoSEQ multiplex PCR, and its TCRdb copy is limited to in-frame clones, with some not included. The data show approximately 130,000 clones, around 79% seen once. Sequenced sample: peripheral blood. These receptors were collected from a man older than 75 with acute or convalescent COVID-19. CDR3s include the opening cysteine and the closing phenylalanine or tryptophan. A D gene is named only where the DNA matches it firmly. Clone size is given for some rows only: seen once, a few or many times, or a class if the clone is expanded.

d_call: -
v_call: TRBV12-3/TRBV12-4
clone_size: -
j_call: TRBJ2-3
cdr3_aa: CASSPILDTQYF
cdr3_nt: TGTGCCAGCAGCCCGATACTAGATACGCAGTATTTT

d_call: -
v_call: TRBV5-1
clone_size: -
j_call: TRBJ2-1
cdr3_aa: CASSSGVIRDNEQFF
cdr3_nt: TGCGCCAGCTCCAGCGGTGTAATTAGAGACAATGAGCAGTTCTTC

d_call: -
v_call: TRBV12-3/TRBV12-4
clone_size: -
j_call: TRBJ1-2
cdr3_aa: CASSLSNYGYTF
cdr3_nt: TGTGCCAGCAGTCTCTCTAACTATGGCTACACCTTC

d_call: TRBD2
v_call: TRBV6-6
clone_size: medium-sized
j_call: TRBJ2-1
cdr3_aa: CASSTGTSGNEQFF
cdr3_nt: TGTGCCAGCAGTACCGGGACTAGCGGCAATGAGCAGTTCTTC

d_call: TRBD1
v_call: TRBV11-2
clone_size: -
j_call: TRBJ2-1
cdr3_aa: CASSLSGTVNEQFF
cdr3_nt: TGTGCCAGCAGCTTATCCGGGACAGTCAATGAGCAGTTCTTC

d_call: -
v_call: TRBV19
clone_size: -
j_call: TRBJ1-1
cdr3_aa: CASSIEWGMAEAFF
cdr3_nt: TGTGCCAGTAGTATAGAATGGGGCATGGCTGAAGCTTTCTTT

d_call: -
v_call: TRBV27
clone_size: once
j_call: TRBJ2-2
cdr3_aa: CASSLKRGGELFF
cdr3_nt: TGTGCCAGCAGTTTAAAGCGCGGCGGGGAGCTGTTTTTT

d_call: TRBD2
v_call: TRBV11-2
clone_size: -
j_call: TRBJ2-5
cdr3_aa: CASSFGRAGETQYF
cdr3_nt: TGTGCCAGCAGCTTCGGGAGGGCCGGGGAGACCCAGTACTTC

d_call: -
v_call: TRBV3-1/TRBV3-2
clone_size: -
j_call: TRBJ1-4
cdr3_aa: CASSQDWRGSWGEKLFF
cdr3_nt: TGTGCCAGCAGCCAAGATTGGAGGGGCTCTTGGGGCGAAAAACTGTTTTTT

d_call: -
v_call: TRBV10-3
clone_size: -
j_call: TRBJ2-6
cdr3_aa: CAISNSVLGANVLTF
cdr3_nt: TGTGCCATCAGTAACTCTGTTTTGGGGGCCAACGTCCTGACTTTC

d_call: TRBD1
v_call: TRBV5-1
clone_size: -
j_call: TRBJ2-3
cdr3_aa: CASSPEGTGIGSDTQYF
cdr3_nt: TGCGCCAGCAGCCCGGAAGGGACAGGGATAGGCTCAGATACGCAGTATTTT

d_call: -
v_call: TRBV6-2/TRBV6-3
clone_size: -
j_call: TRBJ1-5
cdr3_aa: CASSYATAGGGQPQHF
cdr3_nt: TGTGCCAGCAGTTACGCTACGGCCGGGGGAGGGCAGCCCCAGCATTTT

d_call: -
v_call: TRBV7-2
clone_size: once
j_call: TRBJ1-1
cdr3_aa: CASSEDRNRLGAFF
cdr3_nt: TGTGCCAGCAGCGAAGACAGGAACCGGTTGGGAGCTTTCTTT

d_call: -
v_call: TRBV18
clone_size: once
j_call: TRBJ2-2
cdr3_aa: CASSRGRSNTGELFF
cdr3_nt: TGTGCCAGCTCACGGGGGCGGTCGAACACCGGGGAGCTGTTTTTT

d_call: -
v_call: TRBV4-2
clone_size: few
j_call: TRBJ1-1
cdr3_aa: CASSQDRGLNTEAFF
cdr3_nt: TGTGCCAGCAGCCAAGACAGAGGCCTGAACACTGAAGCTTTCTTT

d_call: TRBD1
v_call: TRBV7-2
clone_size: -
j_call: TRBJ1-1
cdr3_aa: CASSFYDRGRTEAFF
cdr3_nt: TGTGCCAGCAGCTTCTACGACAGGGGCCGGACTGAAGCTTTCTTT

d_call: -
v_call: TRBV12-3/TRBV12-4
clone_size: -
j_call: TRBJ1-2
cdr3_aa: CASNVQGSGYTF
cdr3_nt: TGTGCCAGCAATGTACAGGGATCTGGCTACACCTTC

d_call: TRBD2
v_call: TRBV28
clone_size: -
j_call: TRBJ2-7
cdr3_aa: CASSPRGGSHEQYF
cdr3_nt: TGTGCCAGCAGTCCGCGGGGAGGGTCGCACGAGCAGTACTTC

d_call: TRBD1
v_call: TRBV3-1/TRBV3-2
clone_size: -
j_call: TRBJ1-6
cdr3_aa: CAVGQGGNSPLHF
cdr3_nt: TGTGCCGTTGGACAGGGCGGGAATTCACCCCTCCACTTT

d_call: -
v_call: TRBV28
clone_size: -
j_call: TRBJ2-6
cdr3_aa: CASSSPVSSGANVLTF
cdr3_nt: TGTGCCAGCAGTTCCCCTGTGAGCTCTGGGGCCAACGTCCTGACTTTC

d_call: -
v_call: TRBV19
clone_size: -
j_call: TRBJ1-6
cdr3_aa: CASRERRAQSLHF
cdr3_nt: TGTGCCAGTAGAGAGCGGAGGGCTCAGTCCCTCCACTTT

d_call: -
v_call: TRBV15
clone_size: -
j_call: TRBJ1-3
cdr3_aa: CATSRATGSSGNTIYF
cdr3_nt: TGTGCCACCAGCAGAGCTACCGGGAGCTCTGGAAACACCATATATTTT

d_call: -
v_call: TRBV11-3
clone_size: -
j_call: TRBJ2-5
cdr3_aa: CASPLAVQETQYF
cdr3_nt: TGTGCCAGCCCCTTGGCAGTCCAAGAGACCCAGTACTTC

d_call: -
v_call: TRBV7-2
clone_size: -
j_call: TRBJ2-7
cdr3_aa: CASSLQGGYYEQYF
cdr3_nt: TGTGCCAGCAGCTTACAGGGGGGATACTACGAGCAGTACTTC

d_call: TRBD1
v_call: TRBV28
clone_size: -
j_call: TRBJ2-1
cdr3_aa: CASSPSTGFFGQFF
cdr3_nt: TGTGCCAGCTCTCCCTCGACAGGGTTTTTTGGGCAGTTCTTC

d_call: -
v_call: TRBV7-2
clone_size: -
j_call: TRBJ2-1
cdr3_aa: CASSKYGIYNEQFF
cdr3_nt: TGTGCCAGCAGCAAATACGGGATATACAATGAGCAGTTCTTC

d_call: -
v_call: TRBV18
clone_size: few
j_call: TRBJ2-7
cdr3_aa: CASSPITRGEQYF
cdr3_nt: TGTGCCAGCTCACCAATCACCCGAGGCGAGCAGTACTTC

d_call: -
v_call: TRBV11-1
clone_size: -
j_call: TRBJ2-3
cdr3_aa: CASSLVLSTDTQYF
cdr3_nt: TGTGCCAGCAGCTTAGTTCTCAGTACAGATACGCAGTATTTT

d_call: TRBD2
v_call: TRBV27
clone_size: -
j_call: TRBJ2-7
cdr3_aa: CASSFSSGTGQYF
cdr3_nt: TGTGCCAGCAGTTTTTCCAGCGGGACTGGGCAGTACTTC

d_call: TRBD1
v_call: TRBV7-9
clone_size: -
j_call: TRBJ2-3
cdr3_aa: CASSQRQGANTQYF
cdr3_nt: TGTGCCAGCAGCCAAAGACAGGGGGCGAATACGCAGTATTTT

d_call: TRBD2
v_call: TRBV30
clone_size: -
j_call: TRBJ2-2
cdr3_aa: CAWTKSGAGGSGELFF
cdr3_nt: TGTGCCTGGACCAAGAGCGGGGCGGGGGGCTCCGGGGAGCTGTTTTTT

d_call: -
v_call: TRBV18
clone_size: -
j_call: TRBJ1-1
cdr3_aa: CASSVYDRNTEAFF
cdr3_nt: TGTGCCAGCTCCGTTTATGACAGGAACACTGAAGCTTTCTTT

d_call: -
v_call: TRBV11-2
clone_size: -
j_call: TRBJ1-4
cdr3_aa: CASSPPYSKLFF
cdr3_nt: TGTGCCAGCAGCCCCCCTTACTCCAAACTGTTTTTT

d_call: TRBD1
v_call: TRBV5-1
clone_size: -
j_call: TRBJ1-1
cdr3_aa: CASSGRTGVNTEAFF
cdr3_nt: TGCGCCAGCAGCGGCCGGACAGGGGTGAACACTGAAGCTTTCTTT

d_call: TRBD1
v_call: TRBV7-9
clone_size: -
j_call: TRBJ2-3
cdr3_aa: CASSYQPTGTDTQYF
cdr3_nt: TGTGCCAGCAGCTACCAACCGACAGGGACAGATACGCAGTATTTT

d_call: -
v_call: TRBV4-2
clone_size: -
j_call: TRBJ1-4
cdr3_aa: CASSQGATTNEKLFF
cdr3_nt: TGTGCCAGCAGCCAAGGGGCCACAACTAATGAAAAACTGTTTTTT

d_call: -
v_call: TRBV15
clone_size: -
j_call: TRBJ2-5
cdr3_aa: CATSRATETQYF
cdr3_nt: TGTGCCACCAGCAGAGCTACCGAGACCCAGTACTTC

d_call: TRBD1
v_call: TRBV9
clone_size: once
j_call: TRBJ2-2
cdr3_aa: CASSAQGTDTGELFF
cdr3_nt: TGTGCCAGCAGCGCACAGGGGACGGACACCGGGGAGCTGTTTTTT

d_call: TRBD1
v_call: TRBV5-6
clone_size: -
j_call: TRBJ2-7
cdr3_aa: CASSSPGRQGANEQYF
cdr3_nt: TGTGCCAGCAGCTCGCCAGGAAGGCAGGGGGCTAACGAGCAGTACTTC

d_call: -
v_call: TRBV6-5
clone_size: -
j_call: TRBJ1-3
cdr3_aa: CASSYGDTFSGNTIYF
cdr3_nt: TGTGCCAGCAGTTACGGGGACACTTTCTCTGGAAACACCATATATTTT

d_call: -
v_call: TRBV10-3
clone_size: -
j_call: TRBJ1-1
cdr3_aa: CAISVGGGFGTEAFF
cdr3_nt: TGTGCCATCAGTGTGGGGGGGGGTTTTGGCACTGAAGCTTTCTTT

d_call: -
v_call: TRBV16
clone_size: -
j_call: TRBJ2-6
cdr3_aa: CASSQFYSSARRANVLTF
cdr3_nt: TGTGCCAGCAGCCAATTTTATAGCTCGGCTAGGAGGGCCAACGTCCTGACTTTC

d_call: TRBD1
v_call: TRBV30
clone_size: -
j_call: TRBJ1-3
cdr3_aa: CAWSRQGNGNTIYF
cdr3_nt: TGTGCCTGGAGTAGACAGGGTAATGGAAACACCATATATTTT

d_call: -
v_call: TRBV9
clone_size: once
j_call: TRBJ2-2
cdr3_aa: CASTGANTGELFF
cdr3_nt: TGTGCCAGCACCGGTGCGAACACCGGGGAGCTGTTTTTT

d_call: TRBD1
v_call: TRBV27
clone_size: -
j_call: TRBJ2-1
cdr3_aa: CASSPGTGVYNEQFF
cdr3_nt: TGTGCCAGCAGCCCCGGGACAGGGGTTTACAATGAGCAGTTCTTC

d_call: -
v_call: TRBV6-2/TRBV6-3
clone_size: few
j_call: TRBJ1-5
cdr3_aa: CASSLTYRQPQHF
cdr3_nt: TGTGCCAGCAGTCTCACATACCGTCAGCCCCAGCATTTT

d_call: -
v_call: TRBV5-1
clone_size: -
j_call: TRBJ2-3
cdr3_aa: CASSYRTTSSTDTQYF
cdr3_nt: TGCGCCAGCAGCTACCGGACTACTTCTAGCACAGATACGCAGTATTTT

d_call: TRBD2
v_call: TRBV3-1/TRBV3-2
clone_size: -
j_call: TRBJ2-3
cdr3_aa: CASSQDGLAPDTQYF
cdr3_nt: TGTGCCAGCAGCCAAGACGGACTAGCGCCAGATACGCAGTATTTT

d_call: TRBD1
v_call: TRBV2
clone_size: -
j_call: TRBJ1-1
cdr3_aa: CASHRDRVFGNTEAFF
cdr3_nt: TGTGCCAGCCACCGGGACAGGGTTTTCGGGAACACTGAAGCTTTCTTT

d_call: -
v_call: TRBV7-2
clone_size: -
j_call: TRBJ2-5
cdr3_aa: CASSPLGPGLLQETQYF
cdr3_nt: TGTGCCAGCAGCCCCCTAGGCCCGGGACTCCTACAAGAGACCCAGTACTTC